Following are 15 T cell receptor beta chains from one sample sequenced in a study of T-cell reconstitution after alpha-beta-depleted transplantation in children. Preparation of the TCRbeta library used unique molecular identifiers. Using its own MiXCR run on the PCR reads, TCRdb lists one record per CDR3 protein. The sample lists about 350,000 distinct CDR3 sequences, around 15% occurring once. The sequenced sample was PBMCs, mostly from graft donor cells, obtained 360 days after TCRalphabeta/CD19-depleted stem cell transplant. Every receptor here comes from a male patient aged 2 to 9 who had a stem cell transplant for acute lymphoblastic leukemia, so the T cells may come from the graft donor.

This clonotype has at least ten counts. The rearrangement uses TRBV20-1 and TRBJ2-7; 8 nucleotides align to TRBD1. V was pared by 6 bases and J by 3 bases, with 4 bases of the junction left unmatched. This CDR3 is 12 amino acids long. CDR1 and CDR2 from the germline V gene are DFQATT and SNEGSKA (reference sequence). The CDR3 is CSATGTGYEQYF. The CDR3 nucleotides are TGCAGTGCAACCGGGACAGGCTACGAGCAGTACTTC.

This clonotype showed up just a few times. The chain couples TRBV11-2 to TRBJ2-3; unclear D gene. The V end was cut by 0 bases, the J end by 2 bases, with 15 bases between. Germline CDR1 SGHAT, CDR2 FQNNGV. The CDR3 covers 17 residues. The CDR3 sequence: CASSLDMSGDPTDTQYF. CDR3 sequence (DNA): TGTGCCAGCAGCTTAGATATGAGTGGAGACCCCACAGATACGCAGTATTTT.

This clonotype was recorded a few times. CDR3 nucleotides: TGCGCCAGCAGCTTTACAGGGGAATCCTACGAGCAGTACTTC. It yields the protein CASSFTGESYEQYF. This chain joins TRBV5-1 and TRBJ2-7; 7 bases map to TRBD1. With 2 bases clipped from V and 1 base from J, the junction kept 3 bases outside the gene matches. Germline CDR1 and CDR2: SGHRS and YFSETQ. CDR3 length: 14 amino acids. Supplemented by reference TRBV5-1 and TRBJ2-7, the full variable domain reads KAGVTQTPRYLIKTRGQQVTLSCSPISGHRSVSWYQQTPGQGLQFLFEYFSETQRNKGNFPGRFSGRQFSNSRSEMNVSTLELGDSALYLCASSFTGESYEQYFGPGTRLTVT.

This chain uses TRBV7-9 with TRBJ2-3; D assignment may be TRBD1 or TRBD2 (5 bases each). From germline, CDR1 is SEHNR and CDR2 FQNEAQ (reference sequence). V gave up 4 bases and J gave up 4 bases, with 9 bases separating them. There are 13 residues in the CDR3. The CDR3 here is CASSWGRPDTQYF. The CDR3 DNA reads TGTGCCAGCAGCTGGGGACGGCCAGATACGCAGTATTTT.

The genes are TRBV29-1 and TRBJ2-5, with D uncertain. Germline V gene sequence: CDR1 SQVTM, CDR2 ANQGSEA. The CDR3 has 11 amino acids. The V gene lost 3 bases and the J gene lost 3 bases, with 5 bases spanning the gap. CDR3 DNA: TGCAGCGTTGATCCAGAAGAGACCCAGTACTTC. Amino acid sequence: CSVDPEETQYF.

The CDR3 coding sequence is TGTGCCAGCAGCTTAATAACAGGGGCCGGGGAGCTGTTTTTT. Its translation: CASSLITGAGELFF. V usage is TRBV7-8 and J usage is TRBJ2-2, with TRBD1 matching 7 bases. Germline CDR1 is SGHVS and CDR2 is FQNEAQ. The length of the CDR3 is 14 residues. Trimming at V came to 2 bases and at J to 6 bases, leaving 3 bases not matched to a gene. The complete variable domain, with remaining parts taken from reference TRBV7-8 and TRBJ2-2, reads GAGVSQSPRYKVAKRGQDVALRCDPISGHVSLFWYQQALGQGPEFLTYFQNEAQLDKSGLPSDRFFAERPEGSVSTLKIQRTQQEDSAVYLCASSLITGAGELFFGEGSRLTVL.

CDR3 DNA: TGTGCCAGCAGCTTTAGTAGGCGGAGCACAGATACGCAGTATTTT. Its translation: CASSFSRRSTDTQYF. The chain has TRBV9 and TRBJ2-3; D is undetermined. This CDR3 has 15 amino acids. Per the germline V gene, CDR1 is SGDLS and CDR2 is YYNGEE. V was pared by 4 bases and J by 0 bases, with 12 bases between.

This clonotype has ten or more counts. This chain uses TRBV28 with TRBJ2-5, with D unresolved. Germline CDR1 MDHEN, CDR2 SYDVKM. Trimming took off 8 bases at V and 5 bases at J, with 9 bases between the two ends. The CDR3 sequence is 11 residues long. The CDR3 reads CASATAETQYF. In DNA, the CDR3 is TGTGCCAGCGCAACAGCCGAGACCCAGTACTTC.

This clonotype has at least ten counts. DNA of the CDR3: TGCGCCAGCAGCTTGCCGGGTAGGAGGAACTCCTACAATGAGCAGTTCTTC. This codes for CASSLPGRRNSYNEQFF. The chain joins TRBV5-1 to TRBJ2-1, with D maybe TRBD2 (5 bases). Trimming cost V 1 base and J 0 bases, with 14 bases left between them. The CDR3 extends over 17 amino acids. The germline V gene has CDR1 SGHRS and CDR2 YFSETQ.

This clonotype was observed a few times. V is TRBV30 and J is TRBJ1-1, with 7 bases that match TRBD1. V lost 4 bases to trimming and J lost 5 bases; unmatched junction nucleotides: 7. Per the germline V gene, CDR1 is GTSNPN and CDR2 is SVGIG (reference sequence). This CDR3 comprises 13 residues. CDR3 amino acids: CAWNRGAGTEAFF. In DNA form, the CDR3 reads TGTGCCTGGAACAGGGGCGCGGGGACTGAAGCTTTCTTT.

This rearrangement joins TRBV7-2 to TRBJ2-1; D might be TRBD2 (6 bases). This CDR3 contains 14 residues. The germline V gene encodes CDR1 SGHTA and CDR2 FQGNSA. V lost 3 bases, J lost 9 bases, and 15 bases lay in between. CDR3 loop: CASSFKEGRGEQFF. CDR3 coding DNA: TGTGCCAGCAGCTTTAAGGAGGGTCGGGGTGAGCAGTTCTTC.

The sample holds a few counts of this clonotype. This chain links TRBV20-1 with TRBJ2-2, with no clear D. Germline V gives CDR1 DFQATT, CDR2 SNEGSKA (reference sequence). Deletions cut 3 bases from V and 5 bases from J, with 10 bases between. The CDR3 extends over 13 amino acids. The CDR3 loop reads CSARPPRTGELFF. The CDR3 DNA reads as TGCAGTGCTAGGCCTCCTAGGACCGGGGAGCTGTTTTTT.

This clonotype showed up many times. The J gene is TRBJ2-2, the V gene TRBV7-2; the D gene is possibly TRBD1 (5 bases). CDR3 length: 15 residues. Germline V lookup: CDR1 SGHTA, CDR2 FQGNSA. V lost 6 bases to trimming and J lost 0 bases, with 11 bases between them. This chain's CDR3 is CASSHRRPNTGELFF. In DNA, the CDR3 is TGTGCCAGCAGTCACAGGAGACCGAACACCGGGGAGCTGTTTTTT.

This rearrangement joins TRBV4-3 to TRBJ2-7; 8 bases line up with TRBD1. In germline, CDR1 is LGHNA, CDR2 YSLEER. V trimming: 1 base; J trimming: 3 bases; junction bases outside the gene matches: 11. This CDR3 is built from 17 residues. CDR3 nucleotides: TGCGCCAGCAGCCAAGCTCACGGGACAGGTCCTCTCTACGAGCAGTACTTC. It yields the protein CASSQAHGTGPLYEQYF.

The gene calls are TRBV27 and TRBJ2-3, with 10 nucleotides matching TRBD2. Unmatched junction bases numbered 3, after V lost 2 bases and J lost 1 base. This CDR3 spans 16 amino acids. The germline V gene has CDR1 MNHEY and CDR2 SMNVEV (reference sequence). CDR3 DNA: TGTGCCAGCAGTTTACGTCTAGCGGGAGGCACAGATACGCAGTATTTT. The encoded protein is CASSLRLAGGTDTQYF.